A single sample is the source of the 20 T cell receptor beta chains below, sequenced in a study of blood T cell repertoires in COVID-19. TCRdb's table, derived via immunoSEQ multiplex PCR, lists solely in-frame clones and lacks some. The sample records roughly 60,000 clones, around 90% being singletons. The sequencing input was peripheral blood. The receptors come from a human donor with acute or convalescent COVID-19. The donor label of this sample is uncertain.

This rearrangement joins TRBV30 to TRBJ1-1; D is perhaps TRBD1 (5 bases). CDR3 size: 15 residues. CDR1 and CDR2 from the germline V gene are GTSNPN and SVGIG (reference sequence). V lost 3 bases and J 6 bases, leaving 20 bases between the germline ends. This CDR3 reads CAWRRLPEEGAEAFF. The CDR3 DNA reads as TGTGCCTGGAGAAGGCTACCCGAAGAAGGGGCTGAAGCTTTCTTT.

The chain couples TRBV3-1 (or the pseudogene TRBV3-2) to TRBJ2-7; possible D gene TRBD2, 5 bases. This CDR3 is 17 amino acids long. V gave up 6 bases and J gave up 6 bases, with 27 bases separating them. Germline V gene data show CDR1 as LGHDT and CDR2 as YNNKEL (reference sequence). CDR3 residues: CASSNYGGGRVFSEQYF. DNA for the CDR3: TGTGCCAGCAGTAATTATGGAGGTGGGCGGGTTTTTTCCGAGCAGTACTTC.

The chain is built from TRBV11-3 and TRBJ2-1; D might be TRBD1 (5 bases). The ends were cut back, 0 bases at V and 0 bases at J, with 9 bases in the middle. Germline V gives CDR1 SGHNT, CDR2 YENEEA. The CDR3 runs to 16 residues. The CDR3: CASSLDSQGSYNEQFF. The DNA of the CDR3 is TGTGCCAGCAGCTTAGATTCCCAGGGCTCCTACAATGAGCAGTTCTTC.

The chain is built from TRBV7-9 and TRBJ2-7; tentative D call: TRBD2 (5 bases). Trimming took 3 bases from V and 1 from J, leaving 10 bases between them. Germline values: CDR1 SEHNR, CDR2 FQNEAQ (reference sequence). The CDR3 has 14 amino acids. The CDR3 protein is CASSFYPGSYEQYV. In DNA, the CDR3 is TGTGCCAGCAGCTTCTACCCGGGATCCTACGAGCAGTACGTC.

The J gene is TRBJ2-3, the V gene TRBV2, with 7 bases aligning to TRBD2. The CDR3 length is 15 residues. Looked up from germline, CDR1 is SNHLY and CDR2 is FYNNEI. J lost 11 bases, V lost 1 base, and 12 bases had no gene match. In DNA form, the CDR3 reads TGTGCCAGCAGTGAAGGGGTAGCGGGCGCCTTCAGGCAGTATTTT. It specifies CASSEGVAGAFRQYF. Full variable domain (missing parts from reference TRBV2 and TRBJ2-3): EPEVTQTPSHQVTQMGQEVILRCVPISNHLYFYWYRQILGQKVEFLVSFYNNEISEKSEIFDDQFSVERPDGSNFTLKIRSTKLEDSAMYFCASSEGVAGAFRQYFGPGTRLTVL.

In DNA, the CDR3 is TGCAGTGCTAGTGGGTCCGGGGGACGACAAGAGACCCAGTACTTC. Residues: CSASGSGGRQETQYF. The chain couples TRBV20-1 to TRBJ2-5; the D gene is possibly TRBD2 (6 bases). Trimming cost V 3 bases and J 2 bases, with 16 bases left between them. Germline CDR1 is DFQATT and CDR2 is SNEGSKA (reference sequence). The CDR3 sequence is 15 residues long.

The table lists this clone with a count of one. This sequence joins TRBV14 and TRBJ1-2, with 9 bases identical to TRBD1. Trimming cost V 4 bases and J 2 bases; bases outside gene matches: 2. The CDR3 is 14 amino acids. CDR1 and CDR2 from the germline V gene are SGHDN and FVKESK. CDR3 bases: TGTGCCAGCAGCCCGGACAGGGGAAACTATGGCTACACCTTC. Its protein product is CASSPDRGNYGYTF.

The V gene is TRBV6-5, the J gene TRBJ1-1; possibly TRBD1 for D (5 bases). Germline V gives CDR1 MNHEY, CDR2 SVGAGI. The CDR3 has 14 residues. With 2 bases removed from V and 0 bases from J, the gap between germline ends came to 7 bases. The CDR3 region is CASSYQGLNTEAFF. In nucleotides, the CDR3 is TGTGCCAGCAGTTACCAGGGCTTGAACACTGAAGCTTTCTTT.

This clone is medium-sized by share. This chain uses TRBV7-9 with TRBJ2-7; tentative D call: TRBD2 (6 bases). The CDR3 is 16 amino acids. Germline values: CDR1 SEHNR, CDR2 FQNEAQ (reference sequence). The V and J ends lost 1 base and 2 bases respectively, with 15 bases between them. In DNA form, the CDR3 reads TGTGCCAGCAGCTTAGAAAATAGCGGTCGTCCCTACGAGCAGTACTTC. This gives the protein CASSLENSGRPYEQYF.

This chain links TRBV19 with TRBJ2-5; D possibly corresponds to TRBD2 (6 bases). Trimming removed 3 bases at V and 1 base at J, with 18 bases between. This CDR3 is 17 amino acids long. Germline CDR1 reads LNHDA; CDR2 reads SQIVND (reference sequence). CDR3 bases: TGTGCCAGTAGTATCAACGCCGGAGGGCGGCCCCAAGAGACCCAGTACTTC. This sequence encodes CASSINAGGRPQETQYF.

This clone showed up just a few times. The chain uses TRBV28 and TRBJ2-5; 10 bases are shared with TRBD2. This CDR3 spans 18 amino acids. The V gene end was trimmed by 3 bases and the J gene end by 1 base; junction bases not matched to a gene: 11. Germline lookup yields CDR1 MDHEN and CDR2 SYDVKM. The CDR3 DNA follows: TGTGCCAGCAGTTTGTGGCTAGCGGGAGCGACACTCCAAGAGACCCAGTACTTC. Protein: CASSLWLAGATLQETQYF.

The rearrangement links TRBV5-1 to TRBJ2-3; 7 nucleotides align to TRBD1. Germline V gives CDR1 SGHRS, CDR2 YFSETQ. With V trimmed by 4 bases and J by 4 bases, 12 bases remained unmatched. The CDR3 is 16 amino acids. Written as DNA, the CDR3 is TGCGCCAGCAGCCCTCTTAAAGGGGGCACCGCAGATACGCAGTATTTT. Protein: CASSPLKGGTADTQYF.

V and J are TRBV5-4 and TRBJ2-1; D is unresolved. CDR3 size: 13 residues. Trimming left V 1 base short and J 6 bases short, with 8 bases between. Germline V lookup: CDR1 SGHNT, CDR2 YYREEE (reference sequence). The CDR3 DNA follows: TGTGCCAGCAGCTTGAGAGACTTCAATGAGCAGTTCTTC. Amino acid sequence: CASSLRDFNEQFF.

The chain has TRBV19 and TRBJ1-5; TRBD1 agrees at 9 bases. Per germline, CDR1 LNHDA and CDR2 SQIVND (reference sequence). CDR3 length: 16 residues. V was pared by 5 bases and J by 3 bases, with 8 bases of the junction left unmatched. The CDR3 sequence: CASSAQGAVNNQPQHF. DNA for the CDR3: TGTGCCAGTAGTGCACAGGGGGCCGTGAACAATCAGCCCCAGCATTTT.

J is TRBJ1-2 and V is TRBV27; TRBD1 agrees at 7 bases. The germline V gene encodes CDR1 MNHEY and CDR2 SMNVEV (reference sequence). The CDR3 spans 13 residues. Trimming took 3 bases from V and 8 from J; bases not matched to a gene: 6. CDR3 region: CASSFRDSRGYTF. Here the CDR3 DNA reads TGTGCCAGCAGTTTCCGGGACAGCAGAGGCTACACCTTC.

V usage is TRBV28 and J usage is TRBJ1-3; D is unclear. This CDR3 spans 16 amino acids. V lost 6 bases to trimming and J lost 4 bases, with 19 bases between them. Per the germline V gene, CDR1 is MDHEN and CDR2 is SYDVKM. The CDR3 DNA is TGTGCCAGCAGGGTTATGGGTGCTTGGCGGGGAAACACCATATATTTT. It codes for CASRVMGAWRGNTIYF. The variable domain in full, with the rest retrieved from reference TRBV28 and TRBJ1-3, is DVKVTQSSRYLVKRTGEKVFLECVQDMDHENMFWYRQDPGLGLRLIYFSYDVKMKEKGDIPEGYSVSREKKERFSLILESASTNQTSMYLCASRVMGAWRGNTIYFGEGSWLTVV.

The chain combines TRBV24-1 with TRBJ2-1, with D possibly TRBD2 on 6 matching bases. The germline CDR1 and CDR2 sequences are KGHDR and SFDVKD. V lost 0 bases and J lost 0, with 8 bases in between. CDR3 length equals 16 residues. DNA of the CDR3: TGTGCCACCAGTGATTTGGGAGGGCCCTCCTACAATGAGCAGTTCTTC. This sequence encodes CATSDLGGPSYNEQFF.

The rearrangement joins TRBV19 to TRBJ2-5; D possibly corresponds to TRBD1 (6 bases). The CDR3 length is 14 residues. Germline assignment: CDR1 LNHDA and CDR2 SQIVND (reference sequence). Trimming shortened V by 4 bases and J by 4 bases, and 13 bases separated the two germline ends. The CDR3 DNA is TGTGCCAGTAGTACCGGACAGTCCAGAGAGACCCAGTACTTC. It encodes CASSTGQSRETQYF.

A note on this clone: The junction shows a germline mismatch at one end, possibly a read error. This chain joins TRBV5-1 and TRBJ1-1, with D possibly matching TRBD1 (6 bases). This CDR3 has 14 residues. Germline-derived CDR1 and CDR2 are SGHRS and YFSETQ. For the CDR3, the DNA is TGCGCCAGCAGCTTGGACGACAGGAACGCTGAAGCTTTCTTT. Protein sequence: CASSLDDRNAEAFF.

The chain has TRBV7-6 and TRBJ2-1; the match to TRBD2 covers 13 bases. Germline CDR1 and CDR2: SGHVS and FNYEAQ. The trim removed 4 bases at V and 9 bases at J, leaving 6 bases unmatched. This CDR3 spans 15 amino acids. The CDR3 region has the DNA TGTGCCAGCAGCTATAGGACTAGCGGGAGAATTGAGCAGTTCTTC. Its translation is CASSYRTSGRIEQFF.